Sequencing of this T cell receptor beta chain was carried out in a study of blood T cell repertoires in COVID-19 (TCRdb year 2020). In terms of the full investigation: Samples from collaborators originated in the United States, Italy and Spain and spanned both the acute and convalescent phases of COVID-19. The material from the prospective study consisted of cDNA or gDNA derived from T cells, B-cell-depleted T cells, or PBMCs. Subjects who had been exposed to COVID-19, were actively infected with it, or had recovered from it provided the deeply sampled blood TCRbeta repertoires that made up the dataset. The repertoires were released in a freely available public database intended as a resource for research on the immune response to SARS-CoV-2. Samples were obtained from the ongoing ImmuneRACE study (first 160 participants) and from roughly 1,300 subjects provided by 6 global collaborators. Nearly every sample came with metadata listing a de-identified subject ID, COVID-19 status, age in years and sex. HLA class I and class II types, where available, came from metadata supplied by the sample provider rather than from assay-based typing.

Taken from the germline V gene, the CDR1 and CDR2 loops are MDHEN and SYDVKM. The CDR3 covers 15 residues, taking in both the cysteine and the phenylalanine. Only the CDR3 part of the read is kept: 45 bases, read in frame from the first base. Between the V and J ends, shortened by 10 bases and 0 bases respectively, the junction contains 19 bases. As regards this clone: This receptor's antigen is unknown. Nothing much larger sits one base from this clone, and base qualities are not available.

The immunoSEQ Assay, a bias-controlled multiplex PCR, was used to amplify TCRbeta CDR3 regions from genomic DNA. The authors' analysis ran thus. The number of nucleated cells in each sample was estimated from the amplification of reference gene primers within the assay. To quantify the absolute abundance of each unique TCRbeta CDR3 rearrangement, sequence reads were collapsed and filtered. For each sample, productive Simpson clonality was calculated as the square root of Simpson's diversity index across productive rearrangements. Sourced from immuneACCESS, this table was stored by TCRdb with only in-frame sequences that have V and J called. A share of the clones is absent; for the studies checked, an unresolved V gene accounts for under half, and the remainder has no known explanation. V, J and clone size were drawn from that table, and D and trimming were deduced from the DNA. The sample yields some 39,000 clones; more than 80% were counted once. The top ten clonotypes cover approximately 4.1% of the sample.

Whole blood was collected in K2EDTA tubes by collaborating institutions according to the institutions' own protocols. Collaborator samples were shipped for TCRbeta analysis as frozen whole blood, isolated PBMCs, or DNA extracted from either sample type. The study at large found these results: The amount of clinical and demographic metadata varied by source and participant and was provided uncurated.

The rearranged chain carries TRBV28 and TRBJ2-7; matching of 6 bases hints at TRBD2 as the D gene. The sequenced material came from peripheral blood. This sequence was found in a man aged 60-69 years with acute or convalescent COVID-19. The bases are TGTGCCACCCGACCTAGCGATCAGACCTCCTACGAGCAGTACTTC. It is translated as CATRPSDQTSYEQYF.